This TCR beta chain was recorded in a study of siplizumab effects on memory and regulatory T cells. V lost 10 bases and J 2 bases, leaving 17 bases between the germline ends. CDR3 length: 14 residues. CDR1 MNHNS and CDR2 SASEGT come from the germline V gene. TCRdb's table, derived via immunoSEQ multiplex PCR, lists solely in-frame clones and lacks some. Among roughly 82,000 clones listed, approximately 88% were seen once. A remark on this clone: What it binds is not known.

Findings and caveats of the study: The diversity of naive T cells seemed greater than that of memory cells, and their alloresponse contribution seemed major. Only a minor fraction of alloreactive clones mapped to unstimulated subsets. No assignable naive or memory phenotype existed for roughly 75-95% of proliferating CD4+ or CD8+ clones.

V is TRBV6-1 and J is TRBJ2-5; D is possibly TRBD1 (7 bases). The receptor was derived from a human donor in good health. Material: Tregs sorted from blood. The CDR3 DNA reads as TGTGCCATCCTGACAGGGAGGTTACAAGAGACCCAGTACTTC. Protein: CAILTGRLQETQYF.